This T cell receptor beta chain appears in the sequencing data of a study of blood T cell repertoires in COVID-19. In the study overall: Spain, Italy and the United States supplied samples that represented acute and convalescent COVID-19. The cDNA or gDNA used as material had been derived from T cells, B-cell-depleted T cells, or PBMCs.

The CDR3 contains 19 residues. With 3 bases removed from V and 0 bases from J, the gap between germline ends came to 21 bases. CDR1 KGHSH and CDR2 LQKENI come from the germline V gene. Clones were sequenced by immunoSEQ multiplex PCR, and TCRdb holds only the in-frame ones, with some missing. Of tens of thousands of clones listed, around 90% were seen once; the top ten hold 2.5% to 3.5%. Sequenced input: peripheral blood. The V and J genes are TRBV18 and TRBJ1-3; no firm D call. The clonotype originates from a woman in her 70s with active COVID-19. The CDR3 DNA sequence: TGTGCCAGCTCACCCCGCACCGCAATCAGTCCTTTCTCTGGAAACACCATATATTTT. It yields the protein CASSPRTAISPFSGNTIYF.